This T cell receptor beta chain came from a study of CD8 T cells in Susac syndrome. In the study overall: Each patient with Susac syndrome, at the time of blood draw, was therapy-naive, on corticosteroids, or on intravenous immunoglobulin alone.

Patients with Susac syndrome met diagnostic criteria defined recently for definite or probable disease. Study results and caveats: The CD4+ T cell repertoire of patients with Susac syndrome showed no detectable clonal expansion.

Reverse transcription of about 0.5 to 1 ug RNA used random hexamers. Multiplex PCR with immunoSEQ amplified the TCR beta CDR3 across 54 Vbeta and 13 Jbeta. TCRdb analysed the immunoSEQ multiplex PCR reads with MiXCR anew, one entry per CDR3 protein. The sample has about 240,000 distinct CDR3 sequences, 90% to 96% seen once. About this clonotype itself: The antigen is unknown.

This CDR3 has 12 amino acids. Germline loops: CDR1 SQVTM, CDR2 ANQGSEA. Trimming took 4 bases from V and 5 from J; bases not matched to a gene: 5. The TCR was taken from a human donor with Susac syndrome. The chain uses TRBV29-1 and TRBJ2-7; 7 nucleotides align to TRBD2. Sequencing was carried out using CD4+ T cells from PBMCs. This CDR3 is CSVVETSNEQYF. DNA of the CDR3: TGCAGCGTTGTCGAGACTAGCAACGAGCAGTACTTC.